This T cell receptor (beta chain) was sequenced in a study of cytomegalovirus exposure and HLA in healthy donors. Only a few counts were recorded for this clone. Trimming shortened V by 4 bases and J by 3 bases, and 17 bases separated the two germline ends. Germline CDR1 and CDR2: SGHRS and YFSETQ. This CDR3 comprises 15 residues. The PCR contained 60 Vbeta and 13 Jbeta primers. The table came from immunoSEQ multiplex PCR; TCRdb's copy has only in-frame clones and leaves some out. The profile covers some 120,000 clones, with around 70% appearing a single time and about 1.6% taken by the ten largest. The chain recombines TRBV5-1 with TRBJ2-7; perhaps TRBD2 as D (6 bases). The origin of this receptor is a man younger than 45 in good health and CMV-seropositive. The source material was PBMCs. The CDR3 region is CASSPHPGRFYEQYF. CDR3 sequence (DNA): TGCGCCAGCAGCCCTCATCCAGGGAGGTTCTACGAGCAGTACTTC. Complete variable domain (other parts from reference TRBV5-1 and TRBJ2-7): KAGVTQTPRYLIKTRGQQVTLSCSPISGHRSVSWYQQTPGQGLQFLFEYFSETQRNKGNFPGRFSGRQFSNSRSEMNVSTLELGDSALYLCASSPHPGRFYEQYFGPGTRLTVT.